Listed here is a single T cell receptor beta chain. This sample is part of a study of control samples from healthy donors and cancer patients. Data came from immunoSEQ multiplex PCR; TCRdb stores just in-frame clones and leaves some out. The sample yields roughly 70,000 clones, around 82% seen once. Trimming removed 7 bases from V and 1 base from J, with 11 bases in between. The CDR3 contains 13 residues. Germline CDR1 SQVTM, CDR2 ANQGSEA. The sequence was obtained from a middle-aged man in good health. The chain combines TRBV29-1 with TRBJ1-5, with D possibly matching TRBD1 (5 bases). Sequencing input: blood. In DNA form, the CDR3 reads TGCAGCGCTCAGGGAGAGAGCAATCAGCCCCAGCATTTT. Amino acids: CSAQGESNQPQHF.